The 21 T cell receptor beta chains below come from one sample, sequenced in a study of early T cells in non-severe SARS-CoV-2 infection. TCRdb fed the 5' RACE reads into MiXCR, producing one record per CDR3 protein. The sample yields about 92,000 distinct CDR3 sequences, 13% to 15% seen once. Sequenced: whole blood. These receptors were taken from an adult who was a healthcare worker with PCR-confirmed SARS-CoV-2 infection or an uninfected control (not recorded which).

CDR3 sequence: CSVGSIEELFF. CDR3 nucleotide sequence: TGCAGCGTTGGGTCTATCGAGGAGCTGTTTTTT. The V gene is TRBV29-1, the J gene TRBJ2-2; D is undetermined. Trimming shortened V by 4 bases and J by 10 bases, and 10 bases separated the two germline ends. Germline assignment: CDR1 SQVTM and CDR2 ANQGSEA. The CDR3 sequence is 11 residues long.

This clonotype was found a few times. The gene calls are TRBV27 and TRBJ2-3; TRBD2 agrees at 12 bases. J was trimmed by 2 bases and V by 6 bases; bases with no gene match: 6. The germline CDR1 and CDR2 sequences are MNHEY and SMNVEV (reference sequence). This CDR3 has 16 residues. CDR3 residues: CASRKTSGSPTDTQYF. The CDR3 bases are TGTGCCAGCAGGAAGACTAGCGGGAGCCCCACAGATACGCAGTATTTT.

There are many counts of this clonotype. This sequence joins TRBV7-2 and TRBJ1-2; D ambiguous. CDR3 length equals 14 residues. V lost 1 base and J lost 4, with 10 bases in between. Germline V gene sequence: CDR1 SGHTA, CDR2 FQGNSA. The CDR3 DNA follows: TGTGCCAGCAGCTTAGTATCCAGTCCCTATGGCTACACCTTC. Protein product: CASSLVSSPYGYTF.

The J gene is TRBJ2-7, the V gene TRBV12-3 or TRBV12-4, with 8 bases lining up with TRBD2. J gave up 7 bases and V 4 bases, and 9 bases lay outside the gene matches. This CDR3 is 14 amino acids long. The CDR3 spells CASSSSAGGGEQYF. The CDR3 DNA reads as TGTGCCAGCAGTTCCTCGGCGGGAGGAGGTGAGCAGTACTTC.

This clonotype was counted a few times. The rearrangement links TRBV5-6 to TRBJ2-7; D is uncertain. From germline, CDR1 is SGHDT and CDR2 YYEEEE. Trimming took 6 bases from V and 0 from J, leaving 10 bases between them. The CDR3 contains 13 residues. The CDR3 region is CASTFRDSYEQYF. In DNA form, the CDR3 reads TGTGCCAGCACCTTTAGGGACTCCTACGAGCAGTACTTC. The full variable domain, with the rest looked up from reference TRBV5-6 and TRBJ2-7, is DAGVTQSPTHLIKTRGQQVTLRCSPKSGHDTVSWYQQALGQGPQFIFQYYEEEERQRGNFPDRFSGHQFPNYSSELNVNALLLGDSALYLCASTFRDSYEQYFGPGTRLTVT.

This clonotype showed up many times. V and J are TRBV5-1 and TRBJ2-7; 9 bases fit TRBD1. Germline V gene data show CDR1 as SGHRS and CDR2 as YFSETQ. Trimming cost V 0 bases and J 6 bases; bases outside gene matches: 7. This CDR3 region has 15 residues. CDR3 sequence: CASSLGDRDIGEQYF. The CDR3 DNA is TGCGCCAGCAGCTTGGGGGACAGGGATATTGGCGAGCAGTACTTC.

The rearrangement uses TRBV7-9 and TRBJ2-1, with D unclear. Looked up from germline, CDR1 is SEHNR and CDR2 is FQNEAQ (reference sequence). The CDR3 totals 17 residues. V was cut by 5 bases and J by 0 bases, with 17 bases left in between. CDR3 nucleotide sequence: TGTGCCAGCAGCCCCCGGACCCCACTCAGCTCCTACAATGAGCAGTTCTTC. Translation gives CASSPRTPLSSYNEQFF. Using reference TRBV7-9 and TRBJ2-1 for the parts outside the CDR3, the full variable domain is DTGVSQNPRHKITKRGQNVTFRCDPISEHNRLYWYRQTLGQGPEFLTYFQNEAQLEKSRLLSDRFSAERPKGSFSTLEIQRTEQGDSAMYLCASSPRTPLSSYNEQFFGPGTRLTVL.

The chain carries TRBV7-9 and TRBJ2-6, with a tentative D call TRBD1 (6 bases). CDR1 SEHNR and CDR2 FQNEAQ come from the germline V gene (reference sequence). V shed 5 bases and J shed 2 bases, with 10 bases lying between them. There are 15 residues in the CDR3. The DNA of the CDR3 is TGTGCCAGCAGCGTAGGGGGAACTGGGGCCAACGTCCTGACTTTC. Translation gives CASSVGGTGANVLTF. Variable domain in full (rest from reference TRBV7-9 and TRBJ2-6): DTGVSQNPRHKITKRGQNVTFRCDPISEHNRLYWYRQTLGQGPEFLTYFQNEAQLEKSRLLSDRFSAERPKGSFSTLEIQRTEQGDSAMYLCASSVGGTGANVLTFGAGSRLTVL.

At least ten counts were recorded for this clonotype. The chain uses TRBV2 and TRBJ2-1, with D possibly matching TRBD2 (6 bases). The CDR3 consists of 16 residues. CDR1 and CDR2 (germline): SNHLY, FYNNEI. Trimming cost V 6 bases and J 8 bases, with 23 bases left between them. The CDR3 bases are TGTGCCAGCAGCCGCGGGGTAGCGCATCATGGGGATGAGCAGTTCTTC. Its protein is CASSRGVAHHGDEQFF.

As to this clonotype: A read error is possible here, since a much larger clone lies one base away. The CDR3 loop reads CASSLVALGDEKLFF. The DNA of the CDR3 is TGCGCCAGCAGCTTGGTGGCCTTGGGGGATGAAAAACTGTTTTTT. The chain employs TRBV5-1 and TRBJ1-4; D possibly corresponds to TRBD1 (5 bases). The CDR3 is 15 residues long. Per the germline V gene, CDR1 is SGHRS and CDR2 is YFSETQ. The V gene lost 0 bases and the J gene lost 6 bases, with 12 bases spanning the gap. The whole variable domain, filled in from reference TRBV5-1 and TRBJ1-4, reads KAGVTQTPRYLIKTRGQQVTLSCSPISGHRSVSWYQQTPGQGLQFLFEYFSETQRNKGNFPGRFSGRQFSNSRSEMNVSTLELGDSALYLCASSLVALGDEKLFFGSGTQLSVL.

This clonotype was detected only a few times. The chain joins TRBV10-3 to TRBJ2-7; D is tentatively TRBD1 or TRBD2 (5 bases each). Trimming cost V 0 bases and J 5 bases, with 5 bases left between them. The germline gives CDR1 ENHRY, CDR2 SYGVKD. The CDR3 length is 12 residues. Here the CDR3 reads CAISESGDEQYF. The CDR3 coding sequence is TGTGCCATCAGTGAGTCGGGGGACGAGCAGTACTTC.

The rearrangement joins TRBV2 to TRBJ2-2, with 14 nucleotides matching TRBD2. V shed 6 bases, J shed 6 bases, and the junction held 3 bases outside the gene matches. Germline CDR1 reads SNHLY; CDR2 reads FYNNEI. The CDR3 extends over 15 amino acids. This CDR3 is CASRQTSGRAGELFF. The CDR3 DNA reads TGTGCCAGCAGGCAGACTAGCGGGAGGGCCGGGGAGCTGTTTTTT.

This clonotype was counted many times. The rearrangement uses TRBV2 and TRBJ2-4; 9 positions agree with TRBD1. After removal of 2 bases from V and 8 bases from J, the junction contained 10 bases not matched to a gene. Per the germline V gene, CDR1 is SNHLY and CDR2 is FYNNEI. This CDR3 has 16 residues. The CDR3 sequence is CASSEKGTGRRDIQYF. As DNA, the CDR3 is TGTGCCAGCAGTGAAAAGGGGACAGGGAGAAGGGACATTCAGTACTTC. The full variable domain, in which reference TRBV2 and TRBJ2-4 provide the parts outside the CDR3, is EPEVTQTPSHQVTQMGQEVILRCVPISNHLYFYWYRQILGQKVEFLVSFYNNEISEKSEIFDDQFSVERPDGSNFTLKIRSTKLEDSAMYFCASSEKGTGRRDIQYFGAGTRLSVL.

This clonotype turned up a few times. V and J are TRBV4-1 and TRBJ2-7, with D possibly matching TRBD2 (6 bases). This CDR3 has 17 amino acids. Trimming removed 3 bases at V and 5 bases at J, with 23 bases between. The germline V gene has CDR1 MGHRA and CDR2 YSYEKL. Here the CDR3 reads CASSHAAPRLEIDEQYF. CDR3 nucleotides: TGCGCCAGCAGCCACGCCGCCCCGAGACTAGAGATAGACGAGCAGTACTTC.

The V gene is TRBV7-8, the J gene TRBJ2-1; 10 bases are a match to TRBD2. The CDR3 consists of 15 residues. V dropped 5 bases and J dropped 9; count of bases not matched to a gene: 10. The germline gives CDR1 SGHVS, CDR2 FQNEAQ. In nucleotides, the CDR3 is TGTGCCAGCAGCGTACGTCCTAGCGGGAGCAGTGAGCAGTTCTTC. It codes for CASSVRPSGSSEQFF.

The V call is TRBV19, the J call TRBJ2-1; a possible D gene is TRBD2 (5 bases). V was pared by 3 bases and J by 2 bases, with 17 bases between. The CDR3 extends over 17 amino acids. The germline gives CDR1 LNHDA, CDR2 SQIVND (reference sequence). The DNA for the CDR3 is TGTGCCAGTAGTATCATCGGGGTTGCCCCCCCCTACAATGAGCAGTTCTTC. Its protein is CASSIIGVAPPYNEQFF.

V and J are TRBV7-9 and TRBJ1-5, with a tentative D call TRBD1 (5 bases). Per germline, CDR1 SEHNR and CDR2 FQNEAQ (reference sequence). The V end lost 5 bases, the J end lost 0 bases, and 11 bases lay between the germline ends. This CDR3 contains 15 residues. CDR3 in amino acids: CASSPTGDSNQPQHF. As DNA, the CDR3 is TGTGCCAGCAGCCCAACGGGGGATAGCAATCAGCCCCAGCATTTT.

There are a few counts of this clonotype. This chain connects TRBV5-1 to TRBJ2-3; no clear D gene. This CDR3 region has 15 residues. CDR1 and CDR2 (germline): SGHRS, YFSETQ. Between the trimmed V and J ends, which lost 0 bases and 6 bases, there was a span of 14 bases. CDR3 protein: CASSLATAITDTQYF. CDR3 in DNA: TGCGCCAGCAGCTTGGCCACGGCGATCACTGATACGCAGTATTTT.

The chain has TRBV12-3 or TRBV12-4 and TRBJ1-2; TRBD1 agrees at 11 bases. The CDR3 totals 15 residues. V shed 5 bases and J 5 bases; nucleotides not matched to a gene: 7. The CDR3 loop reads CASSIWTGGVYGYTF. Here the CDR3 DNA reads TGTGCCAGCAGTATCTGGACAGGGGGCGTTTATGGCTACACCTTC.

The chain combines TRBV12-3 or TRBV12-4 with TRBJ2-3; TRBD2 agrees at 10 bases. With V trimmed by 5 bases and J by 6 bases, 5 bases remained unmatched. This CDR3 spans 14 amino acids. For the CDR3, the DNA is TGTGCCAGCAGTCGACTAGCGGGCCTGGATACGCAGTATTTT. Translating it yields CASSRLAGLDTQYF.

The chain is built from TRBV4-1 and TRBJ2-3; a weak D match, TRBD2 (5 bases). Deletions cut 0 bases from V and 1 base from J, with 11 bases between. In germline, CDR1 is MGHRA, CDR2 YSYEKL. The CDR3 contains 16 residues. In DNA form, the CDR3 reads TGCGCCAGCAGCCAAGAGGGGAGTTCCGGCACAGATACGCAGTATTTT. Protein product: CASSQEGSSGTDTQYF.